The entry below gives a single TCR beta chain sequence along with its context. This record comes from a study of blood T cell repertoires in COVID-19. Study-level information: Italy, Spain and the United States were the sources of the convalescent and acute COVID-19 samples. Nucleic acid was either cDNA or gDNA, and it came from T cells, B-cell-depleted T cells, or PBMCs.

The CDR3 extends over 20 amino acids. Original processing notes: How many nucleated cells were present was estimated from reference gene primer amplification. TCRdb's table, derived via immunoSEQ multiplex PCR, lists solely in-frame clones and lacks some. That table supplies the V and J calls and clone size; D and trimming were determined from the DNA. Of 130,000 to 150,000 clones listed, 85% are singletons. V usage is TRBV21-1 and J usage is TRBJ2-3; TRBD2, the table's D call, lacks a check against the DNA. TRBV21-1 is shown as a pseudogene. The source is a woman aged 40-49 years with active or convalescent COVID-19. The sample was peripheral blood. The CDR3 DNA reads as TGTGCCAGCAGCAAATCCCCTAGCGGGAGGCCATGGGGAAACACAGATACGCAGTATTTT. This codes for CASSKSPSGRPWGNTDTQYF.